Presented here are 10 T cell receptor beta chains from one specimen sequenced in a study of blood T cell repertoires in COVID-19. TCRdb's copy holds only in-frame clones and misses some; the assay was immunoSEQ multiplex PCR. The sample shows 150,000 to 200,000 clones, 70% to 90% of them seen only once. The sequenced sample was peripheral blood. These receptors came from a woman aged 25 to 39 with active or convalescent COVID-19.

The V call is TRBV29-1, the J call TRBJ1-1, with D possibly being TRBD1 (5 bases). The CDR3 sequence is 13 residues long. The germline gives CDR1 SQVTM, CDR2 ANQGSEA. V was pared by 0 bases and J by 11 bases, with 16 bases between. The DNA for the CDR3 is TGCAGCGTTGAAGATGGGGCAGGGAAGGAGGCTTTCTTT. This encodes CSVEDGAGKEAFF.

V usage is TRBV5-4 and J usage is TRBJ1-1; D possibly corresponds to TRBD1 (6 bases). CDR1 SGHNT and CDR2 YYREEE come from the germline V gene (reference sequence). Deletions cut 3 bases from V and 1 base from J, with 10 bases between. The CDR3 consists of 14 residues. The CDR3 region is CASSSRQENTEAFF. The CDR3 coding sequence is TGTGCCAGCAGCTCCCGACAGGAGAACACTGAAGCTTTCTTT.

This clone appeared once. The chain combines TRBV4-1 with TRBJ2-7; possibly TRBD1 for D (6 bases). Germline CDR1 MGHRA, CDR2 YSYEKL. Trimming stripped 1 base from V and 3 bases from J, with 19 bases between. The CDR3 totals 17 residues. CDR3: CASSQAVPRGMNYEQYF. The CDR3 DNA sequence: TGCGCCAGCAGCCAAGCCGTCCCCAGGGGAATGAACTACGAGCAGTACTTC.

This clone occurred a few times. The chain uses TRBV5-1 and TRBJ1-2; D perhaps matches TRBD1 (5 bases). The germline V and J ends were trimmed by 4 bases and 5 bases, with 15 bases remaining between them. The CDR3 has 14 residues. Germline V gene data show CDR1 as SGHRS and CDR2 as YFSETQ. The CDR3 DNA follows: TGCGCCAGCAGCCTCGGACAAGAGGAATATGGCTACACCTTC. Protein: CASSLGQEEYGYTF. The full variable domain, with the rest looked up from reference TRBV5-1 and TRBJ1-2, is KAGVTQTPRYLIKTRGQQVTLSCSPISGHRSVSWYQQTPGQGLQFLFEYFSETQRNKGNFPGRFSGRQFSNSRSEMNVSTLELGDSALYLCASSLGQEEYGYTFGSGTRLTVV.

V is TRBV5-1 and J is TRBJ2-1; 7 bases map to TRBD2. The CDR3 is made up of 13 amino acids. The germline CDR1 and CDR2 sequences are SGHRS and YFSETQ. V was pared by 1 base and J by 12 bases, with 7 bases of the junction left unmatched. CDR3 nucleotide sequence: TGCGCCAGCAGCTTGCTGCGTGGGACTACGCAGTTCTTC. Translating gives CASSLLRGTTQFF.

CDR3 nucleotides: TGTGCCAGTACCCCGGGTTGGCGGGGGGGCGGGTACAATGAGCAGTTCTTC. It translates to CASTPGWRGGGYNEQFF. This chain joins TRBV19 and TRBJ2-1; 9 positions match TRBD2. There are 17 residues in the CDR3. The germline V gene has CDR1 LNHDA and CDR2 SQIVND (reference sequence). V gave up 7 bases and J gave up 4 bases; unmatched junction bases: 14.

The chain joins TRBV5-1 to TRBJ1-1; 8 bases align to TRBD1. The CDR3 runs 15 residues. Germline CDR1 is SGHRS and CDR2 is YFSETQ. J was trimmed by 1 base and V by 6 bases; bases with no gene match: 8. The CDR3 DNA sequence: TGCGCCAGCACCACCGGGACAGGACCGAACACTGAAGCTTTCTTT. The encoded protein is CASTTGTGPNTEAFF. The full variable domain, rest sourced from reference TRBV5-1 and TRBJ1-1, is KAGVTQTPRYLIKTRGQQVTLSCSPISGHRSVSWYQQTPGQGLQFLFEYFSETQRNKGNFPGRFSGRQFSNSRSEMNVSTLELGDSALYLCASTTGTGPNTEAFFGQGTRLTVV.

The gene calls are TRBV6-5 and TRBJ1-5; D may be TRBD1 (5 bases). This CDR3 comprises 15 residues. Trimming removed 6 bases from V and 0 bases from J, with 12 bases in between. Germline V lookup: CDR1 MNHEY, CDR2 SVGAGI. As DNA, the CDR3 is TGTGCCAGCAGGGCTACAGGTTATAGCAATCAGCCCCAGCATTTT. Translated, it gives CASRATGYSNQPQHF.

V and J are TRBV11-2 and TRBJ1-1; 8 bases match TRBD1. The germline V gene has CDR1 SGHAT and CDR2 FQNNGV. J lost 8 bases, V lost 1 base, and 3 bases had no gene match. This CDR3 is built from 13 residues. CDR3 protein: CASSLGQGREAFF. CDR3 nucleotides: TGTGCCAGCAGCTTAGGACAGGGGCGAGAAGCTTTCTTT.

The chain uses TRBV12-3 or TRBV12-4 and TRBJ2-5; 7 nucleotides match TRBD2. There are 13 residues in the CDR3. V shed 3 bases and J 3 bases; nucleotides not matched to a gene: 1. CDR3 DNA: TGTGCCAGCAGTTTCCGGGAGGAAGAGACCCAGTACTTC. Amino acids: CASSFREEETQYF.